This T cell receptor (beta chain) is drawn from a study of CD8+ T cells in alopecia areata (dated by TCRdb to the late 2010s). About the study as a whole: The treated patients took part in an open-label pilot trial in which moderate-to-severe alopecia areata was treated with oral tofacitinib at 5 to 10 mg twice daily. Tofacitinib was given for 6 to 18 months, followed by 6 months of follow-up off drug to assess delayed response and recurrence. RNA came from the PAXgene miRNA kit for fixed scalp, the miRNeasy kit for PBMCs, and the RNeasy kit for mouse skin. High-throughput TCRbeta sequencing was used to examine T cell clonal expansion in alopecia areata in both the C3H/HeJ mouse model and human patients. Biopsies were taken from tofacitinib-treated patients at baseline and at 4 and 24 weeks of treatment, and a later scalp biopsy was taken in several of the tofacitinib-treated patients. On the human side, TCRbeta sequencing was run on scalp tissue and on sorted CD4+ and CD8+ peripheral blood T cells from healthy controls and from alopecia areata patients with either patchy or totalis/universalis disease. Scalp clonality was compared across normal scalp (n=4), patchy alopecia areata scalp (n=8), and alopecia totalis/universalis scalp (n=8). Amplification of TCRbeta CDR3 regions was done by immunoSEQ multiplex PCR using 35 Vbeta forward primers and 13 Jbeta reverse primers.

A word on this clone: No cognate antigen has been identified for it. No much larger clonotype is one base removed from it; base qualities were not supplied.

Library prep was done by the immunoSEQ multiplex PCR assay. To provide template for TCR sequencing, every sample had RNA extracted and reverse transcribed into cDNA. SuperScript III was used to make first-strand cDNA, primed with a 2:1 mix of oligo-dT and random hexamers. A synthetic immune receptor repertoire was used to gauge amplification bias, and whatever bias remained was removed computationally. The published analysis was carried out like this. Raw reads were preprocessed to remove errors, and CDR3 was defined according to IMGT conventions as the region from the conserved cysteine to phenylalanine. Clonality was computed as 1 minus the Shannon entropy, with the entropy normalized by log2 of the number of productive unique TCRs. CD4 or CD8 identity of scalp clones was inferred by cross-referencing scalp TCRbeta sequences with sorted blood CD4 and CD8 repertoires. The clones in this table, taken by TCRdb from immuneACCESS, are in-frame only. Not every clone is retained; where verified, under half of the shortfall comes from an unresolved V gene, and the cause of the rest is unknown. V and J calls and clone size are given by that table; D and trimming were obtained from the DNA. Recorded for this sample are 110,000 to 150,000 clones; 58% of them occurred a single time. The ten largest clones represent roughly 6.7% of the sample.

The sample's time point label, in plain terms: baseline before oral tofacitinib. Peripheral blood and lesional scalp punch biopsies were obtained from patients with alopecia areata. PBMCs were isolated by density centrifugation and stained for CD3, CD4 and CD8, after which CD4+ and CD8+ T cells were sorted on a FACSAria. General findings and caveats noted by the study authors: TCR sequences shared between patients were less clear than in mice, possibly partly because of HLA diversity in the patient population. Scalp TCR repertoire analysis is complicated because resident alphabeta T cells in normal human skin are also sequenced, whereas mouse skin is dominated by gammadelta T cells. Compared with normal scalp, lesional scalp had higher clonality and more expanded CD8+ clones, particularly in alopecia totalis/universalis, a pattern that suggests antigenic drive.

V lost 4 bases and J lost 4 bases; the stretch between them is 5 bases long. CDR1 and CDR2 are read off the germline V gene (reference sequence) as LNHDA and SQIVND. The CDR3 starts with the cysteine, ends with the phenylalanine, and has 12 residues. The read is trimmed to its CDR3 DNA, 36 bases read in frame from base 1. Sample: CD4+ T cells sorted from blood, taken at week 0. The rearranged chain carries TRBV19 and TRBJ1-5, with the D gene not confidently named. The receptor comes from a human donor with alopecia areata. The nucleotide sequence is TGTGCCAGTAGTAACTGGAATCAGCCCCAGCATTTT. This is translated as CASSNWNQPQHF.